These T cell receptor beta chains were read from a single sample in a study of regulatory T cells in long-lasting Graves disease. TCRdb analysed the multiplex PCR reads with MiXCR anew, one entry per CDR3 protein. The table shows 350,000 to 500,000 distinct CDR3 sequences, with 12% to 15% occurring only once. A further study also used this sample, focusing on T cells in Graves' hyperthyroidism and ophthalmopathy.

The specimen comprised peripheral blood mononuclear cells (PBMCs), sampled at new diagnosis, from a patient treated with antithyroid drugs. All receptors derive from a woman in her forties or fifties with Graves disease. Both conserved end residues are part of each CDR3. The D gene is left open where the match is weak. Clone size is shown for a subset of rows, as once, few, many or a class of expanded clone.

.	TRBV5-1	TRBD2	TRBJ2-2	TGCGCCAGCAGCTTGGCCGGGACTAGCGGGACCGGGGAGCTGTTTTTT	CASSLAGTSGTGELFF
.	TRBV4-1	.	TRBJ1-1	TGCGCCAGCAGCCAAGAAGCGAACACTGAAGCTTTCTTT	CASSQEANTEAFF
many	TRBV27	TRBD2	TRBJ2-1	TGTGCCAGCAGTGGACCGGGACTAGCGGGAGAAATCAATGAGCAGTTCTTC	CASSGPGLAGEINEQFF
many	TRBV7-8	TRBD1	TRBJ2-7	TGTGCCAGCAGCTTAGGATCGACCCCGGGACAGTCCTACGAGCAGTACTTC	CASSLGSTPGQSYEQYF
many	TRBV18	TRBD2	TRBJ2-5	TGTGCCAGCTCACCACGGCTAGCGGGAGTAGAGACCCAGTACTTC	CASSPRLAGVETQYF
few	TRBV29-1	TRBD1	TRBJ1-1	TGCAGCGTTGTTTTGGACAGGGCCCTCTTGAACACTGAAGCTTTCTTT	CSVVLDRALLNTEAFF
many	TRBV28	TRBD2	TRBJ2-1	TGTGCCAGCAGTTTACGCCCCCCGACTAGCGGCTATGAGCAGTTCTTC	CASSLRPPTSGYEQFF
many	TRBV28	TRBD1	TRBJ2-6	TGTGCCAGCAGTAAGACAGGGATTCTCAACCCTGGGGCCAACGTCCTGACTTTC	CASSKTGILNPGANVLTF
many	TRBV28	.	TRBJ2-7	TGTGCCAGCAGTTCGCGGTACGAGCAGTACTTC	CASSSRYEQYF
many	TRBV10-3	TRBD1	TRBJ2-7	TGTGCCATCAGTACCGGGACAGGGGGTGGAGAGCAGTACTTC	CAISTGTGGGEQYF
.	TRBV2	TRBD1	TRBJ2-7	TGCGCCAGCAGCCAGCGACAGGGGGCGAGGGGGGCTACCTACGAGCAGTACTTC	CASSQRQGARGATYEQYF
many	TRBV27	.	TRBJ2-7	TGTGCCAGCAGTTTCGGGGGCCGCACCTACGAGCAGTACTTC	CASSFGGRTYEQYF
few	TRBV19	.	TRBJ2-1	TGTGCCAGTAGTCGGAATTCCTACAATGAGCAGTTCTTC	CASSRNSYNEQFF
.	TRBV11-2	.	TRBJ1-1	TGTGCTAGCAGCCTAGAAGAAGGGACTGAAGCTTTCTTT	CASSLEEGTEAFF
few	TRBV2	.	TRBJ1-6	TGTGCCAGCAGTGATGCAGGTTTTGGTTCACCCCTCCACTTT	CASSDAGFGSPLHF
few	TRBV5-5	TRBD1	TRBJ1-2	TGTGCCAGCAGCTTGACAGGGGGAACTTATGGCTACACCTTC	CASSLTGGTYGYTF
.	TRBV28	.	TRBJ2-1	TGTGCCAGCAGTTTAGACACTAGGGGGAACAATGAGCAGTTCTTC	CASSLDTRGNNEQFF
few	TRBV30	.	TRBJ1-3	TGTGCCTGGAGGCCCAGGGCCGGAAACACCATATATTTT	CAWRPRAGNTIYF
many	TRBV18	.	TRBJ1-1	TGTGCCAGCTCTTCGGGAACTGAAGCTTTCTTT	CASSSGTEAFF
.	TRBV4-1	.	TRBJ2-7	TGCGCCAGCAGCCCCCGGGACACAGCCTACGAGCAGTACTTC	CASSPRDTAYEQYF
.	TRBV10-2	TRBD2	TRBJ2-3	TGCGCCAGCACTGGGGGGGTTGATACGCAGTATTTT	CASTGGVDTQYF
.	TRBV20-1	TRBD1	TRBJ2-3	TGCAGTGCCATACCGGGACAGGAATTCACAGATACGCAGTATTTT	CSAIPGQEFTDTQYF
many	TRBV5-4	.	TRBJ2-1	TGTGCCAGCAGCTTGGGCTTCAGCTCCTACAATGAGCAGTTCTTC	CASSLGFSSYNEQFF
few	TRBV6-1	.	TRBJ1-4	TGTGCCAGCAGTCCCGGGACACCTAATGAAAAACTGTTTTTT	CASSPGTPNEKLFF
few	TRBV5-5	TRBD1	TRBJ1-1	TGTGCCAGCAGCTCGACAGGGTCCACTGAAGCTTTCTTT	CASSSTGSTEAFF
many	TRBV28	TRBD1	TRBJ2-7	TGTGCCAGCAGTTTGATGGAAGGACAGGGACCACCCTACGAGCAGTACTTC	CASSLMEGQGPPYEQYF
.	TRBV24-1	.	TRBJ1-1	TGTGCCACCAGGATGGGGGGAGGCACTGAAGCTTTCTTT	CATRMGGGTEAFF
.	TRBV5-1	.	TRBJ2-7	TGCGCCAGCAGCTTGTTTACTTCGCAGAAGGACTCCTACGAGCAGTACTTC	CASSLFTSQKDSYEQYF
many	TRBV12-3/TRBV12-4	.	TRBJ2-7	TGTGCCAGCAGTTTTGGTCAGGGTCTCTACGAGCAGTACTTC	CASSFGQGLYEQYF
many	TRBV2	TRBD1	TRBJ1-2	TGTGCCAGCACCAACCAGGGGGCGCATTATGGCTACACCTTC	CASTNQGAHYGYTF
.	TRBV5-1	.	TRBJ2-1	TGTGCCAGCAGCTTGGGGGGACACAATGAGCAGTTCTTC	CASSLGGHNEQFF
.	TRBV10-2	.	TRBJ1-1	TGCGCCAGCAAGGATGGGGACACTGAAGCTTTCTTT	CASKDGDTEAFF
few	TRBV5-1	TRBD2	TRBJ2-1	TGCGCCAGCAGCTTGAGAGGTAGCGGGAGGGCCTTGGATGAGCAGTTCTTC	CASSLRGSGRALDEQFF
.	TRBV12-5	.	TRBJ1-1	TGTGCTAGTGCCTACATGAACACTGAAGCTTTCTTT	CASAYMNTEAFF
many	TRBV15	TRBD2	TRBJ2-7	TGTGCCACCAGCACCAGGGCTAGCGGAACTCGCCCATACGAGCAGTACTTC	CATSTRASGTRPYEQYF
many	TRBV7-2	TRBD2	TRBJ2-1	TGTGCCAGCAGCTCCCCAAGGGTAGCGGGAGGGCCGGGTGCCTATGAGCAGTTCTTC	CASSSPRVAGGPGAYEQFF
many	TRBV12-3/TRBV12-4	.	TRBJ2-1	TGTGCCAGCAGTGGCGGTCTACTGGACGTATACAATGAGCAGTTCTTC	CASSGGLLDVYNEQFF
many	TRBV2	TRBD2	TRBJ2-7	TGTGCCAGCAGTGAATTGACAGCGGGAGGGAGCTCCTACGAGCAGTACTTC	CASSELTAGGSSYEQYF
.	TRBV12-3/TRBV12-4	.	TRBJ2-5	TGTGCCAATATGCAGGATAGCGGGACCCAGTACTTC	CANMQDSGTQYF
.	TRBV29-1	TRBD2	TRBJ2-5	TGCAGCGTTGATACTAGCGGGAACCAAGAGACCCAGTACTTC	CSVDTSGNQETQYF
many	TRBV20-1	TRBD2	TRBJ2-5	TGCAGTGCGCCGACTAGCGGGATAGAGACCCAGTACTTC	CSAPTSGIETQYF
many	TRBV12-3/TRBV12-4	.	TRBJ1-1	TGTGCCAGCAGTACACAGAGGGGGACTGAAGCTTTCTTT	CASSTQRGTEAFF
many	TRBV28	.	TRBJ2-7	TGTGCCATCACCGGGACCGAGAACTACGAGCAGTACTTC	CAITGTENYEQYF
many	TRBV28	TRBD1	TRBJ2-7	TGTGCCAGCAGTCCCCGGGACAGCTTACACGGCAACTTC	CASSPRDSLHGNF
many	TRBV7-2	.	TRBJ2-3	TGTGCCAGCAGTACTCTAGCGCATGGCACAGATACGCAGTATTTT	CASSTLAHGTDTQYF
.	TRBV28	TRBD1	TRBJ2-2	TGTGCCAGCAGGGGACAGATGAACACCGGGGAGCTGTTTTTT	CASRGQMNTGELFF
few	TRBV19	TRBD2	TRBJ2-1	TGTGCCAGTAGTGTACTAGCGGGAATCTCTGGGGACAATGAGCAGTTCTTC	CASSVLAGISGDNEQFF
.	TRBV28	TRBD2	TRBJ2-1	TGTGCCAGCAGTCTGGGACTAGCGGGAGGTTGGGAGCAGTTCTTC	CASSLGLAGGWEQFF
.	TRBV5-1	TRBD1	TRBJ1-4	TGCGCCAGCAGCTTAGGTGGCAGGGGGAATGAAAAACTGTTTTTT	CASSLGGRGNEKLFF
.	TRBV12-3/TRBV12-4	TRBD1	TRBJ2-7	TGTGCCAGCAGCGACAGGGAACCCGCCTACAAGCAGTACTTC	CASSDREPAYKQYF
.	TRBV3-1	TRBD2	TRBJ2-7	TGTGCCAGCAGCCCAGAGGCACTAGCGGGGATCCGCGAGCAGTACTTC	CASSPEALAGIREQYF
many	TRBV11-2	.	TRBJ2-2	TGTGCCAGCAGCTTAGGTCTAGTAGCCGGGGAGCTGTTTTTT	CASSLGLVAGELFF
many	TRBV11-2	.	TRBJ1-1	TGTGCCAGCAGCTGGGGGGACAATTCGAACACTGAAGCTTTCTTT	CASSWGDNSNTEAFF
many	TRBV27	TRBD2	TRBJ2-7	TGTGCCAGCAGTTTATCTTCCGCGACTAGCGGCTACGAGCAGTACTTC	CASSLSSATSGYEQYF
few	TRBV20-1	.	TRBJ1-1	TGCAGTGCACCCCCCGGGGGGGGTTTCACTGAAGCTTTCTTT	CSAPPGGGFTEAFF